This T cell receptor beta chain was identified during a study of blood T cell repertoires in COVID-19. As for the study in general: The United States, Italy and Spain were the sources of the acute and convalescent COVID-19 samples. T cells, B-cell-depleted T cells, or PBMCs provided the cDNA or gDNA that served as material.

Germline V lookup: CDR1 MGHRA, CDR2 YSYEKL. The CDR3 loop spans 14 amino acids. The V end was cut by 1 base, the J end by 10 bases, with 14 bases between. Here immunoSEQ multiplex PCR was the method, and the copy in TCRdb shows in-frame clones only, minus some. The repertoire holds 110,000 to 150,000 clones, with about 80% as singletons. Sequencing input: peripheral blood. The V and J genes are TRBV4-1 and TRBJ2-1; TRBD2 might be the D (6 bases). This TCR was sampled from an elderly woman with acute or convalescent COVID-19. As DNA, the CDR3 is TGCGCCAGCAGCCAAGGCGGGGCTTGGAAGGAGCAGTTCTTC. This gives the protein CASSQGGAWKEQFF.